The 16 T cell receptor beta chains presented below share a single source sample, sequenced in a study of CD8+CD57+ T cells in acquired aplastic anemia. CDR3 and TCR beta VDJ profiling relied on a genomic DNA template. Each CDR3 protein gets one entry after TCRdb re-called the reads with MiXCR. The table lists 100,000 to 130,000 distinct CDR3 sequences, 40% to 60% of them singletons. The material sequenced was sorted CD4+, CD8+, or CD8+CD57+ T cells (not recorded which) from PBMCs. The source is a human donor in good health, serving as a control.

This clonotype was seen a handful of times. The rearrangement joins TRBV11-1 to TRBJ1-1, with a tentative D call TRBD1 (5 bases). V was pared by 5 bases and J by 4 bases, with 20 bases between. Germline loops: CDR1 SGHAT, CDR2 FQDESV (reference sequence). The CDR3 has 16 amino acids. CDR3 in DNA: TGTGCCAGCAGCCCCGCCACGGTGGCAGGGACCACTGAAGCTTTCTTT. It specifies CASSPATVAGTTEAFF. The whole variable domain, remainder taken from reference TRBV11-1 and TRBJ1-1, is EAEVAQSPRYKITEKSQAVAFWCDPISGHATLYWYRQILGQGPELLVQFQDESVVDDSQLPKDRFSAERLKGVDSTLKIQPAELGDSAMYLCASSPATVAGTTEAFFGQGTRLTVV.

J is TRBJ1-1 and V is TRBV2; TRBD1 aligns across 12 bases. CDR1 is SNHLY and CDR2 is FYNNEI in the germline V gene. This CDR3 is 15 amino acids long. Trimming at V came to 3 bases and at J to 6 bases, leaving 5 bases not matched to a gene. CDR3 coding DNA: TGTGCCAGCAGTGAGGGACAGGGGGCCCGGGCTGAAGCTTTCTTT. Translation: CASSEGQGARAEAFF.

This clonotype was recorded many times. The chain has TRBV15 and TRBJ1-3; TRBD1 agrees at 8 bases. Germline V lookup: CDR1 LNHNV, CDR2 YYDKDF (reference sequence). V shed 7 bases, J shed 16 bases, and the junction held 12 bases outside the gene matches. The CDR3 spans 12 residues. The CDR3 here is CATTELGQASYF. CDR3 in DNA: TGTGCCACCACCGAATTGGGACAGGCCAGCTATTTT.

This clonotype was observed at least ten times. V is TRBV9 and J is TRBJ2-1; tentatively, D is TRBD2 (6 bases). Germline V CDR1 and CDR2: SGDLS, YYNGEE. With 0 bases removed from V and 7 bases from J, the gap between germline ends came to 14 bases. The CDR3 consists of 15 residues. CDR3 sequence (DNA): TGTGCCAGCAGCGTAGGCGGGGCGCTTTTGAATGAGCAGTTCTTC. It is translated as CASSVGGALLNEQFF. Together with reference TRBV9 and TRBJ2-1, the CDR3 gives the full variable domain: DSGVTQTPKHLITATGQRVTLRCSPRSGDLSVYWYQQSLDQGLQFLIQYYNGEERAKGNILERFSAQQFPDLHSELNLSSLELGDSALYFCASSVGGALLNEQFFGPGTRLTVL.

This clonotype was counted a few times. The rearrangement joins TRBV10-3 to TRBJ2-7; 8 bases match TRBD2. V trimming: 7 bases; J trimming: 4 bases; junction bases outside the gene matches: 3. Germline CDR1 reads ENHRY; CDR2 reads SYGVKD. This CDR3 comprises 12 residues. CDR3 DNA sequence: TGTGCCATCAAAGCGGGGGAGTACGAGCAGTACTTC. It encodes CAIKAGEYEQYF.

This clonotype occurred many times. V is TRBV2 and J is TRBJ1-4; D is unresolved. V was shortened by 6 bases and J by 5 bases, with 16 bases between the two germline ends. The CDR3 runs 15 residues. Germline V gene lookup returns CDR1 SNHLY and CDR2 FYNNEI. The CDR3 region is CASRSPQLSNEKLFF. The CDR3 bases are TGTGCCAGCAGATCCCCACAGCTCTCCAATGAAAAACTGTTTTTT.

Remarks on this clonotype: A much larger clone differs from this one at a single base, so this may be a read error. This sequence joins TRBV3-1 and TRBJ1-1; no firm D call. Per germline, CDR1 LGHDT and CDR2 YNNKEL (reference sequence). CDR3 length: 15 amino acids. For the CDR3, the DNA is TGTGCCAGCAGCCCAGAACGGGGAATGAACGCTGAAGCTTTCTTT. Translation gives CASSPERGMNAEAFF.

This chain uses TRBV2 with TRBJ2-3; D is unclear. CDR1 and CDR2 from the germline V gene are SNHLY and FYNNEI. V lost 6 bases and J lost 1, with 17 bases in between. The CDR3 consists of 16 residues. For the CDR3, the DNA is TGTGCCAGCAGCGGAGCTAGGGCCTCGGGCACAGATACGCAGTATTTT. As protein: CASSGARASGTDTQYF.

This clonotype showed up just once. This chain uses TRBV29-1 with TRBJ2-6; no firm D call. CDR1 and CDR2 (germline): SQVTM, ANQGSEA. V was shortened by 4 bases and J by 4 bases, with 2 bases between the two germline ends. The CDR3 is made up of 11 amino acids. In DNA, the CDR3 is TGCAGCGTTGTCGGGGCCAACGTCCTGACTTTC. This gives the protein CSVVGANVLTF.

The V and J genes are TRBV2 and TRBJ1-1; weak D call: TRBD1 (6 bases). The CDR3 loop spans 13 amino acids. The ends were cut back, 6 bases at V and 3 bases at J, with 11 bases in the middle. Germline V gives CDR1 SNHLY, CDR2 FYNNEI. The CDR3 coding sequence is TGTGCCAGCAGAGATACAGGGCACACTGAAGCTTTCTTT. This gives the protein CASRDTGHTEAFF.

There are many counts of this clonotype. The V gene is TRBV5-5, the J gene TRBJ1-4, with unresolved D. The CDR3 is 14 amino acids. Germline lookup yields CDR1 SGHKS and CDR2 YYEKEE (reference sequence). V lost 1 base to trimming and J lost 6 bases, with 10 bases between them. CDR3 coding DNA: TGTGCCAGCAGCTTGACGGACCTTGATGAAAAACTGTTTTTT. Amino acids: CASSLTDLDEKLFF.

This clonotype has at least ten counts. CDR3 sequence reads: CASSRNGGDNSPLHF. For the CDR3, the DNA is TGTGCCAGCAGCCGAAATGGGGGTGATAATTCACCCCTCCACTTT. The chain joins TRBV7-6 to TRBJ1-6; possible D gene TRBD1, 5 bases. Germline CDR1 SGHVS, CDR2 FNYEAQ. The CDR3 contains 15 residues. V shed 5 bases and J shed 5 bases, with 13 bases lying between them.

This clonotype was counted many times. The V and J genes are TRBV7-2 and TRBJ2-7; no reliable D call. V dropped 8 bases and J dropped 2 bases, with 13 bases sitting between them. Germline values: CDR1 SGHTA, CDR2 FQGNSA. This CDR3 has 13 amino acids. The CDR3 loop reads CASRPDGTYEQYF. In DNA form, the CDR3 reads TGTGCCAGCCGACCGGACGGCACCTACGAGCAGTACTTC.

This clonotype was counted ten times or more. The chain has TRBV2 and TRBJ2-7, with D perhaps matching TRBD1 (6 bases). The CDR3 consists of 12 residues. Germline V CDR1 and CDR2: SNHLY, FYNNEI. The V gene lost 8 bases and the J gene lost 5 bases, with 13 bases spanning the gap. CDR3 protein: CASLTGSNEQYF. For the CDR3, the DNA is TGTGCCAGCCTCACAGGGAGCAACGAGCAGTACTTC.

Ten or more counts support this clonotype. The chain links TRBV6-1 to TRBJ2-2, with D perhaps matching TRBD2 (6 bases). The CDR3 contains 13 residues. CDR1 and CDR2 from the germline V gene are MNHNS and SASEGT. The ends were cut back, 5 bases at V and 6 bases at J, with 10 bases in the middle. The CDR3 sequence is CASSLQRAGELFF. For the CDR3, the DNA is TGTGCCAGCAGTCTCCAGCGGGCCGGGGAGCTGTTTTTT.

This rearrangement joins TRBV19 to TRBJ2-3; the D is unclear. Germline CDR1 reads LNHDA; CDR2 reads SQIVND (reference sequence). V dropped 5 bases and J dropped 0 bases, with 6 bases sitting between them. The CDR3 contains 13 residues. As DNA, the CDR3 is TGTGCCAGTAGTCCGGACAGCACAGATACGCAGTATTTT. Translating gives CASSPDSTDTQYF.